This TCR beta chain derives from a study of cytomegalovirus exposure and HLA in healthy donors. General study results and limits: A later analysis linked a missense variant in DCLRE1C to the trimming of TCR beta V and J genes.

Vbeta (60) and Jbeta (13) primers were used in the PCR. Method: immunoSEQ multiplex PCR; TCRdb's copy keeps in-frame clones and lacks some. The sample lists around 180,000 clones; about 88% were seen once. The CDR3 totals 18 residues. Germline CDR1 and CDR2: LNHDA and SQIVND (reference sequence). V was cut by 5 bases and J by 2 bases, with 25 bases left in between. Comments on this clone: The antigen remains undetermined.

This receptor was obtained from a girl under three years old in good health and CMV-seronegative. The chain carries TRBV19 and TRBJ2-7, with a possible D match to TRBD2 (5 bases). The specimen sequenced was PBMCs. CDR3: CASSYSPSGIGITYEQYF. CDR3 DNA: TGTGCCAGTAGTTATTCCCCCTCGGGCATCGGGATAACCTACGAGCAGTACTTC. Combining the CDR3 with reference TRBV19 and TRBJ2-7 gives the whole variable domain DGGITQSPKYLFRKEGQNVTLSCEQNLNHDAMYWYRQDPGQGLRLIYYSQIVNDFQKGDIAEGYSVSREKKESFPLTVTSAQKNPTAFYLCASSYSPSGIGITYEQYFGPGTRLTVT.